These 16 T cell receptor beta chains came from one sample sequenced in a study of immune heterogeneity within non-small cell lung tumors (dated by TCRdb to the late 2010s). Genomic DNA was extracted from bulk tumor tissue and used as the TCR template, and 600 ng gDNA was amplified per sample. During surgery, multiple biopsies were taken from each primary tumor and placed as far apart as possible within the tumor mass. The study cohort was described as untreated and was composed of newly diagnosed NSCLC cases undergoing curative surgery. The sequencing machine was a HiSeq X Ten. The TCR beta CDR3 region was amplified with a multiplex PCR system, in which a first round of nine to ten cycles was run using 32 V-gene forward and 13 J-gene reverse primers. Using fastp at Q25 and MiXCR, TCRdb reprocessed the public reads and kept productive beta chains. Rows are combined by CDR3 protein, so each entry shows the most common genes and DNA. The sample contains over 5,500 distinct CDR3 sequences, roughly 21% of them found a single time. The ten largest clones take up roughly 15% of the sample.

Sample: lung tumor tissue. The source of these receptors is a man aged 55 to 70 with non-small cell lung cancer.

On this clonotype: A much bigger clone sits one base away, suggesting this may be a read error. This chain links TRBV20-1 with TRBJ2-5; perhaps TRBD2 as D (5 bases). This CDR3 is 12 amino acids long. Looked up from germline, CDR1 is DFQATT and CDR2 is SNEGSKA (reference sequence). The V end lost 4 bases, the J end lost 3 bases, and 9 bases lay between the germline ends. In nucleotides, the CDR3 is TGCAGTGCTATGCTAGCAAAAGAGACCCAGTACTTC. It is translated as CSAMLAKETQYF.

By proportion, this clonotype is medium-sized. The CDR3 nucleotides read TGCAGTGCTAGACAACGACTAGCGCACTACGAGCAGTACTTC. Its protein is CSARQRLAHYEQYF. The chain has TRBV20-1 and TRBJ2-7, with 8 bases matching TRBD2. The CDR3 consists of 14 residues. The V gene's germline CDR1 is DFQATT and CDR2 SNEGSKA (reference sequence). J gave up 3 bases and V 2 bases, and 6 bases lay outside the gene matches.

To note about this clonotype: Being one base from a much bigger clone, this may be a read error. The chain employs TRBV15 and TRBJ2-3; D gene ambiguous. The CDR3 is 15 residues long. Germline-derived CDR1 and CDR2 are LNHNV and YYDKDF (reference sequence). CDR3 sequence: CATQRSAGATDTQCF. Written as DNA, the CDR3 is TGTGCCACCCAGAGGTCCGCAGGCGCCACAGATACGCAGTGTTTT.

The chain employs TRBV5-4 and TRBJ2-2, with 9 bases fitting TRBD2. The CDR3 is 19 amino acids. CDR1 is SGHNT, CDR2 YYREEE, per germline (reference sequence). V dropped 8 bases and J dropped 2; count of bases not matched to a gene: 19. This CDR3 is CARSPRRLSGSRNTGELFF. The CDR3 coding sequence is TGTGCCAGAAGCCCCCGTAGGCTTAGCGGGAGTAGAAACACCGGGGAGCTGTTTTTT.

In its sample, this clonotype was seen many times. The chain links TRBV7-9 to TRBJ2-1; 10 positions match TRBD1. Germline-derived CDR1 and CDR2 are SEHNR and FQNEAQ (reference sequence). V shed 5 bases, J shed 3 bases, and the junction held 13 bases outside the gene matches. The CDR3 extends over 18 amino acids. The CDR3 is CASSQDRGFAGVYNEQFF. In DNA form, the CDR3 reads TGTGCCAGCAGCCAGGACAGGGGGTTTGCGGGAGTCTACAATGAGCAGTTCTTC.

This clonotype was detected many times. V is TRBV19 and J is TRBJ2-1; 7 positions agree with TRBD1. The CDR3 loop spans 14 amino acids. From germline, CDR1 is LNHDA and CDR2 SQIVND (reference sequence). V dropped 10 bases and J dropped 0; count of bases not matched to a gene: 6. Here the CDR3 DNA reads TGTGCCACCTCAGGGGGAGACTCCTACAATGAGCAGTTCTTC. Protein: CATSGGDSYNEQFF.

This clonotype was observed once. The missing conserved phenylalanine or tryptophan at the end of this CDR3 makes a read error likely. This chain uses TRBV6-9 with TRBJ2-7; D may be TRBD1 or TRBD2 (6 bases each). Trimming removed 3 bases at V and 5 bases at J, with 20 bases between. The germline V gene encodes CDR1 MNHGY and CDR2 SVAAGI. The CDR3 has 16 amino acids. The CDR3 DNA follows: TGTGCCAGCAGTTACTTGCTTGGAGGGGGTAAAGACGAGCAGTACTTA. Translating it yields CASSYLLGGGKDEQYL.

This clonotype is categorized as medium-sized (0.01 to 0.1%). In DNA form, the CDR3 reads TGTGCCAGCAGTCCCGCGGGACTGGCATACGAGCAGTACTTC. Translation: CASSPAGLAYEQYF. This chain joins TRBV27 and TRBJ2-7; D is possibly TRBD2 (6 bases). V was trimmed by 5 bases and J by 4 bases, leaving 15 bases between them. Per the germline V gene, CDR1 is MNHEY and CDR2 is SMNVEV (reference sequence). This CDR3 comprises 14 residues.

Concerning this clonotype: A read error is possible here, since a much larger clone lies one base away. The J gene is TRBJ1-5, the V gene TRBV6-1; D not resolved. CDR1 is MNHNS, CDR2 SASEGT, per germline. The CDR3 has 14 amino acids. The germline V and J ends were trimmed by 0 bases and 7 bases, with 10 bases remaining between them. This chain's CDR3 is CASSEARSVQPQHF. The CDR3 DNA sequence: TGTGCCAGCAGTGAAGCGAGATCGGTCCAGCCCCAGCATTTT.

By its share, this clonotype is medium-sized. The V call is TRBV9, the J call TRBJ2-7, with unresolved D. V dropped 3 bases and J dropped 7 bases, with 11 bases sitting between them. The CDR3 is 12 amino acids. Germline lookup yields CDR1 SGDLS and CDR2 YYNGEE. In DNA form, the CDR3 reads TGTGCCAGCAGCGGGGCCCTGGGGGAGCAGTACTTC. Translation gives CASSGALGEQYF. The whole variable domain, filled in from reference TRBV9 and TRBJ2-7, reads DSGVTQTPKHLITATGQRVTLRCSPRSGDLSVYWYQQSLDQGLQFLIQYYNGEERAKGNILERFSAQQFPDLHSELNLSSLELGDSALYFCASSGALGEQYFGPGTRLTVT.

In the case of this clonotype: The junction departs from germline at one end; a sequencing error may be responsible. The rearrangement links TRBV2 to TRBJ1-4, with D uncertain. From germline, CDR1 is SNHLY and CDR2 FYNNEI. The CDR3 covers 14 residues. The CDR3 is CASSESPDYEILFF. As DNA, the CDR3 is TGTGCCAGCAGTGAATCTCCGGATTATGAAATACTGTTTTTT.

Concerning this clonotype: A read error may explain this, as a much larger clone is one base away. The V call is TRBV28, the J call TRBJ1-2; D is ambiguous. In germline, CDR1 is MDHEN, CDR2 SYDVKM. Trimming removed 6 bases from V and 3 bases from J, with 14 bases in between. CDR3 size: 14 residues. CDR3 residues: CASSFMGGHYGYTF. Here the CDR3 DNA reads TGTGCCAGCAGCTTCATGGGAGGCCACTATGGCTACACCTTC.

In its sample, this clonotype ranks as medium-sized. The V call is TRBV9, the J call TRBJ2-2, with D possibly matching TRBD1 (6 bases). The CDR3 spans 14 residues. Germline loops: CDR1 SGDLS, CDR2 YYNGEE. Trimming removed 8 bases from V and 1 base from J, with 12 bases in between. DNA of the CDR3: TGTGCCAGTAGTGTAGGGGGGAACACCGGGGAGCTGTTTTTT. This gives the protein CASSVGGNTGELFF.

This clonotype occurred many times. J is TRBJ1-5 and V is TRBV28; TRBD1 agrees at 10 bases. The CDR3 runs to 15 residues. The germline V gene encodes CDR1 MDHEN and CDR2 SYDVKM. The V segment lost 6 bases and the J segment 6 bases; nucleotides outside the gene matches: 8. CDR3 sequence: CASRARQGASQPQHF. CDR3 in DNA: TGTGCCAGCAGAGCAAGACAGGGGGCGAGTCAGCCCCAGCATTTT.

In its sample, this clonotype was seen many times. The chain carries TRBV10-2 and TRBJ1-6; tentatively, D is TRBD1 (5 bases). The CDR3 has 15 residues. Germline V gene data show CDR1 as WSHSY and CDR2 as SAAADI. Deletions cut 7 bases from V and 7 bases from J, with 17 bases between. The CDR3: CASTPQTVKNSPLHF. DNA of the CDR3: TGCGCCAGCACCCCACAGACAGTCAAGAATTCACCCCTCCACTTT.

With respect to this clonotype: One end of the junction does not line up with germline, which may come from a read error. The gene calls are TRBV19 and TRBJ2-2; weak D call: TRBD2 (6 bases). The germline CDR1 and CDR2 sequences are LNHDA and SQIVND (reference sequence). The CDR3 spans 11 residues. DNA for the CDR3: TGTGCCAGTAGACATGGCGGGGAGCTGTCTTTT. It translates to CASRHGGELSF.